These T cell receptor beta chains were read from a single sample in a study of T cells in Graves' hyperthyroidism and ophthalmopathy. MiXCR, run by TCRdb on the multiplex PCR reads, gives a single entry per CDR3 protein. The table records under 350,000 distinct CDR3 sequences, 21% of them present only once. Material for sequencing was blood. Receptors originate from a woman aged 45-60 years with Graves' hyperthyroidism. The CDR3 runs from the conserved cysteine through the conserved F or W. A D gene is named only where the DNA matches it firmly. The listing skips clone size in some rows; elsewhere it reads once, few, many or a size class.

clone size	V gene	J gene	CDR3 length	D gene	CDR3 protein	CDR3 DNA
many	TRBV10-3	TRBJ1-2	13	NA	CAISDRGWYGYTF	TGTGCCATCAGTGACCGGGGTTGGTATGGCTACACCTTC
NA	TRBV20-1	TRBJ2-5	14	NA	CSALDERGGETQYF	TGCAGTGCTCTCGATGAGAGAGGTGGGGAGACCCAGTACTTC
few	TRBV30	TRBJ1-4	13	NA	CAWTGTVVEKLFF	TGTGCCTGGACCGGGACGGTGGTTGAAAAACTGTTTTTT
NA	TRBV6-5	TRBJ1-6	19	NA	CASSYSGSEGRPHNSPLHF	TGTGCCAGCAGTTACTCGGGTTCGGAGGGCCGCCCCCATAATTCACCCCTCCACTTT
many	TRBV6-1	TRBJ1-2	18	TRBD1	CASSGTGIGTGGASGYTF	TGTGCCAGCAGCGGAACGGGGATCGGGACAGGGGGCGCGAGTGGCTACACCTTC
NA	TRBV28	TRBJ2-5	12	TRBD2	CASQSGRETQYF	TGTGCCAGCCAGAGCGGGAGAGAGACCCAGTACTTC
many	TRBV28	TRBJ1-1	16	NA	CASSLQGLGANTEAFF	TGTGCCAGCAGTTTACAAGGTCTGGGGGCGAACACTGAAGCTTTCTTT
many	TRBV3-1	TRBJ2-5	14	NA	CASSQGVVTRTQYF	TGTGCCAGCAGCCAAGGGGTTGTAACTCGGACCCAGTACTTC
many	TRBV4-2	TRBJ1-1	15	TRBD1	CASSQVRGWRTEAFF	TGTGCCAGCAGCCAAGTCAGGGGGTGGAGGACTGAAGCTTTCTTT
many	TRBV12-3/TRBV12-4	TRBJ2-7	14	NA	CASSQRDTSYEQYF	TGTGCCAGCAGCCAGAGGGACACCTCCTACGAGCAGTACTTC
many	TRBV20-1	TRBJ2-7	13	NA	CSATRFGGYEQYF	TGCAGTGCTACTCGTTTTGGGGGCTACGAGCAGTACTTC
few	TRBV19	TRBJ1-2	13	NA	CASSTLSGSGYTF	TGTGCCAGTAGCACGTTGTCAGGGAGTGGCTACACCTTC
many	TRBV6-5	TRBJ1-4	14	NA	CASSYGQPDEKLFF	TGTGCCAGCAGTTACGGTCAGCCTGACGAAAAACTGTTTTTT
many	TRBV7-2	TRBJ1-1	14	NA	CASSLGREYTEAFF	TGTGCCAGCAGCTTGGGCAGGGAGTACACTGAAGCTTTCTTT
NA	TRBV2	TRBJ1-5	13	NA	CASSNDGNQPQHF	TGTGCCAGCAGTAACGATGGTAATCAGCCCCAGCATTTT
many	TRBV5-1	TRBJ1-2	13	TRBD1	CASSTDRAFGYTF	TGCGCCAGCAGCACGGACAGGGCATTTGGCTACACCTTC
many	TRBV6-5	TRBJ2-5	15	NA	CASSYLGGASETQYF	TGTGCCAGCAGTTATTTGGGGGGGGCCTCAGAGACCCAGTACTTC
few	TRBV3-1	TRBJ2-4	13	NA	CASSQDLGAPQYF	TGTGCCAGCAGCCAAGATCTTGGGGCTCCTCAGTACTTC
NA	TRBV5-1	TRBJ2-1	15	TRBD2	CASSLGGSGRAEQFF	TGCGCCAGCAGCTTGGGGGGTAGCGGGAGGGCTGAGCAGTTCTTC
many	TRBV2	TRBJ2-5	14	NA	CASSEARGPETQYF	TGTGCCAGCAGTGAAGCGCGGGGGCCAGAGACCCAGTACTTC
NA	TRBV25-1	TRBJ2-2	17	NA	CASSGTLQRGYTGELFF	TGTGCCAGCAGCGGGACCCTTCAACGGGGATACACCGGGGAGCTGTTTTTT
few	TRBV29-1	TRBJ2-5	11	NA	CSVEDLETQYF	TGCAGCGTTGAAGATCTAGAGACCCAGTACTTC
many	TRBV24-1	TRBJ2-1	12	NA	CATSVGDNEQFF	TGTGCCACCAGTGTAGGGGACAATGAGCAGTTCTTC
few	TRBV6-2/TRBV6-3	TRBJ2-4	16	TRBD1	CASSYPGTGKKNIQYF	TGTGCCAGCAGTTACCCCGGGACAGGGAAAAAAAACATTCAGTACTTC
NA	TRBV6-1	TRBJ1-2	14	NA	CASSARGGEDGYTF	TGTGCCAGCAGTGCGCGGGGGGGAGAGGATGGCTACACCTTC
many	TRBV28	TRBJ2-7	12	NA	CASSLVVYEQYF	TGTGCCAGCAGTTTAGTTGTCTACGAGCAGTACTTC
NA	TRBV10-1	TRBJ2-7	13	NA	CASSGGQSYEQYF	TGCGCCAGCAGTGGAGGACAGTCCTACGAGCAGTACTTC
NA	TRBV6-5	TRBJ1-1	17	NA	CASSYTPSEGVNTEAFF	TGTGCCAGCAGTTACACACCCTCCGAGGGGGTGAACACTGAAGCTTTCTTT
few	TRBV4-2	TRBJ1-2	18	NA	CASSHPSGQGPTMDGYTF	TGTGCCAGCAGCCATCCCAGCGGTCAGGGGCCCACGATGGATGGCTACACCTTC
NA	TRBV7-9	TRBJ2-3	13	TRBD1	CAIPGQGTDTQYF	TGTGCCATCCCGGGACAGGGCACAGATACGCAGTATTTT
many	TRBV3-1	TRBJ1-1	13	NA	CASSQAWGTEAFF	TGTGCCAGCAGCCAAGCTTGGGGCACTGAAGCTTTCTTT
many	TRBV7-3	TRBJ2-3	15	TRBD2	CASSLKGGPGDTQYF	TGTGCCAGCAGCTTAAAGGGAGGGCCGGGAGATACGCAGTATTTT